This T cell receptor beta chain was captured by sequencing in a study of cytomegalovirus exposure and HLA in healthy donors listed by TCRdb under 2017. About the full investigation: An earlier analysis of 550 to 700 of the donors reported 250 to 300 Gb of sequence data and approximately 110 million unique TCR beta sequences from roughly 180 million T cells. Among about 410 genotyped donors of the cohort, an average of roughly 230,000 unique TCR beta nucleotide sequences was sequenced per donor, of which 15% to 20% were non-productive. In the later analysis, no new phenotypic data were used to find candidate immune exposures; instead, reliance was placed on TCR beta sequences and their occurrence across donors. Class I and class II HLA loci were covered by the typing at four-digit resolution. In a later genetic analysis, genome-wide SNP genotypes for about three fifths of the roughly 670 donors were used, and that subset was treated as a discovery cohort. All discovery cohort repertoires had been generated on a single sequencing platform. An earlier analysis of around 540 of the donors applied high-throughput TCR beta sequencing to assess whether each TCR beta V gene segment acted as functional or pseudogenic. Donor age, sex, ethnicity and CMV serostatus were collected together with the repertoire data. The genetic ancestry cluster associated with self-reported Caucasian donors included 81% of the approximately 400 genotyped donors. Typing coverage differed by locus: A, B, C, DRB1 and DQB1 were typed in roughly 620-630 donors, DQA1 in 500 to 550, DPA1 in 606, and DPB1 in approximately 450. High-throughput TCR immunosequencing, statistical association of individual TCRs with disease status, and machine learning were combined to predict cytomegalovirus infection status. To study patterns of TCR occurrence, a later analysis re-analyzed previously published TCR beta repertoires from 600 to 750 donors and added high-resolution HLA genotyping. In addition to the first cohort of approximately 670 subjects, a separate validation cohort of 120 different subjects was used. Approximately 300 gigabases of sequencing data and 70 million to 85 million unique TCR sequences were included in an early release covering about 600 HLA-typed donors. Several DR-DQ haplotypes were treated as single units for association and clustering because of strong linkage in the cohort. The aim of the study was to test whether cataloging public T cell receptors could identify signatures of past pathogen exposure. The study profiled the T cell repertoires of hundreds of subjects by immunosequencing and related them to cytomegalovirus serostatus.

Notes on this clone: This clone's antigen is unknown.

In total, fewer than 750 healthy bone marrow donors made up the cohort. At the time of sampling, all cohort members were nominally healthy, though unrecorded immune exposures were likely present. The donor was CMV seronegative and belonged to the group of under 400 seronegative cohort members. A peripheral blood sample was provided by each donor, and peripheral blood mononuclear cells were used for TCR beta sequencing. The Qiagen DNeasy Blood Extraction Kit was used to extract genomic DNA from the blood cell samples. The protocol used for the library was the immunoSEQ multiplex PCR assay. For the multiplex PCR, a mixture combining 60 forward primers for TCR Vbeta segments and 13 reverse primers for TCR Jbeta segments was used. The CDR3 region of rearranged TCR beta genes was amplified from genomic DNA by a multiplex PCR assay. On the Illumina HiSeq System, the amplified TCR beta libraries were sequenced as 87-base-pair reads. Per the authors' processing: A later analysis counted around 72 million unique TCR beta chains across the 670 or so repertoires, and roughly 10 million of these chains were shared by at least two donors. To remove PCR and sequencing errors, raw reads were error-corrected and collapsed into unique sequences using a nearest-neighbor algorithm that merged closely related sequences. V, D and J gene segments were assigned by aligning CDR3 sequences to IMGT reference sequences. Each retained sequence needed at least a six-nucleotide match to both a V gene segment and a J gene segment. Rearrangements were called productive when the CDR3 lacked stop codons and stayed in frame with V and J; all others were non-productive. Following IMGT convention, CDR3 was defined as the stretch from the second conserved V-encoded cysteine up to the conserved J-encoded phenylalanine. Sequences without an unambiguous match to a single V gene segment were excluded from the earlier analysis of over 500 of the donors. An earlier analysis of almost 600 of the donors classified V segments as functional when productive rearrangements were above 56.7% and as segregating when the standard deviation between donors was above 5%. A statistical classification framework was built to diagnose cytomegalovirus status from the catalog of TCR beta chain sequences. A later analysis assigned V and J genes by comparing TCR nucleotide sequences with IMGT/GENE-DB human TR gene sequences. The TCRdist pipeline was used in a later analysis to assign CDR3 sequences and most-parsimonious VDJ recombination scenarios. In a later analysis, every TCR beta chain was defined by the combination of its CDR3 amino acid sequence and its V-gene family, and reads without a unique V-gene family were dropped. As a way to deal with suspected cross-contamination and a sequencing artifact, a later analysis dropped 450 to 700 nucleotide sequences that were highly shared and had low generation probability. A later analysis calculated a clonal expansion index for each public chain from normalized within-repertoire ranks of inferred template counts. In a later analysis, generation probabilities were computed using a VDJ recombination model fitted to out-of-frame rearrangements, and the results were checked against IGoR. Hypergeometric tests were used in a later analysis to score TCR-TCR, TCR-HLA and TCR-CMV co-occurrence, with a repertoire-size bias correction applied to the TCR pairs. False discovery rates were estimated in a later analysis by permuting HLA or CMV assignments 20 times. In a later analysis, co-occurring TCRs were grouped using DBSCAN, with TCRdist sequence similarity added in when clustering inside HLA-allele-positive subsets. Repertoires with fewer than 30,000 or more than 120,000 public chains were left out of co-occurrence clustering, as were about five repertoires with anomalous nucleotide sharing. This is the immuneACCESS table as TCRdb keeps it, with only in-frame sequences that have V and J called. A part of the clones is gone; compared with another copy, unresolved V genes explain less than half, and the rest is unexplained. V and J calls plus clone size are reproduced from that table; the DNA served to infer D and trimming. The sample has tens of thousands of clones on record. The top ten clones comprise about 1% of the sample.

CDR1 and CDR2, looked up from the germline V gene (reference sequence), are SEHNR and FQNEAQ. Trimming leaves V shorter by 3 bases and J shorter by 6 bases, with the junction holding 13 bases beyond the gene matches. The CDR3 numbers 18 residues from cysteine through phenylalanine. The retained sequence is limited to the CDR3, 54 bases, with the frame set at the first base. General study outcomes and caveats: Presence/absence analyses assumed roughly uniform sequencing depth across donors, an assumption that may not hold. According to a later analysis, TCR association rates differed among HLA loci, with DRB1 alleles showing the most associated TCRs and HLA-C alleles showing the fewest. Because HLA typing was missing for some donors at each locus, association tests included only the typed subset. Around 16 rarely observed V segments, including chromosome 9 orphons, were excluded from the earlier analysis of some 590 of the donors because counts were too low. Only TCR beta chains were sequenced in this cohort, and the absence of alpha or paired-chain data limited detectable features. Cytomegalovirus status was reported to be diagnosed by the classifier with high specificity and sensitivity in both the original and validation cohorts. In vitro tests confirmed that a few of the cytomegalovirus-associated TCR beta chains recognize cytomegalovirus antigens. When HLA alleles, especially DR and DQ, strongly co-occurred, TCR associations were difficult to assign to individual alleles. In a later analysis, several top co-occurrence clusters were reported to appear linked to parvovirus B19, influenza, CMV and Epstein-Barr virus. Compared with equally common non-associated chains, HLA-associated TCR beta chains in a later analysis were more clonally expanded and had lower generation probabilities. In an earlier analysis of some 500 of the donors, most TCR beta V segments appeared in productive rearrangements about 87% or about 30% of the time, broadly matching IMGT annotations. The authors suggested that the approach could potentially be extended to other disease states and immunological phenotypes. In a later analysis, most CMV-associated TCR beta chains were found to appear HLA-restricted, with HLA associations seemingly driven largely by CMV exposure. At a false discovery rate of 0.05, a later analysis linked roughly 17,000 TCR beta sequences to specific HLA alleles. The 87-base-pair reads could not distinguish some IMGT-functional V segments, including TRBV6-2 and TRBV6-3, so those segments were excluded. A further reported finding was that TCR beta sequences accurately predicted the HLA-A and HLA-B alleles for most subjects in the first cohort. An association between a missense DCLRE1C variant and V-gene and J-gene trimming of TCR beta chains was found in a later genetic analysis and replicated in an independent cohort. The sequencing pipeline was judged likely to have produced a cluster of highly shared sequence variants as a technical artifact. The study gave a list of under 200 TCR beta chains associated with cytomegalovirus. For the cohort, immune exposure information was limited to CMV serostatus. According to a later genetic analysis, donors in an Asian-associated ancestry cluster had fewer N-insertions in productive TCRs than the approximately 700-donor mean. Linkage disequilibrium might explain the correlated functional status among segregating V segments, but an unknown experimental factor could not be ruled out. Across donors, most TCR sequences were observed very rarely, whereas some public TCRs were present in many individuals.

This TCR was sampled from a woman in her 40s in good health and CMV-seronegative. The chain employs TRBV7-9 and TRBJ2-1; TRBD2 matches 11 bases in the middle. The sample consisted of PBMCs. The CDR3 region reads CASSFLAGGDTRANEQFF. The DNA is as follows: TGTGCCAGCAGCTTCTTAGCGGGAGGGGACACACGGGCCAATGAGCAGTTCTTC.